This T cell receptor (beta chain) comes out of a study of T-cell memory formation after mild COVID-19. Study overall: In these data, TCR clusters were largely donor specific. Whole-study results and caveats: Contracting CD4+ clones were located mainly in CM and EM, and CD8+ clones in EMRA. Memory sampled before infection contained some responding clones, suggesting cross-reactive memory joined. CD4/CD8 balance characterized clones contracting day 15 to 85, and CD4+ skew characterized later expanders.

Germline lookup yields CDR1 SGHNT and CDR2 YYREEE (reference sequence). The V gene end was trimmed by 4 bases and the J gene end by 5 bases; junction bases not matched to a gene: 9. The length of the CDR3 is 15 residues. One entry per CDR3 protein, called by TCRdb with MiXCR from the 5' RACE reads. The data show fewer than 150,000 distinct CDR3 sequences, with roughly 13% seen just once and roughly 28% held by the top ten. As for this clonotype: What it recognizes is unknown.

The receptor's source is an adult woman who had mild COVID-19 (a few samples of this study predate the infection). Cell type and time point are not known. The rearrangement links TRBV5-4 to TRBJ2-5; TRBD1 agrees at 9 bases. Material: PBMCs or a T cell subset sorted from them (not recorded which). The CDR3 is CASSQRTGEVETQYF. In nucleotides, the CDR3 is TGTGCCAGCAGCCAGCGGACAGGGGAAGTGGAGACCCAGTACTTC.